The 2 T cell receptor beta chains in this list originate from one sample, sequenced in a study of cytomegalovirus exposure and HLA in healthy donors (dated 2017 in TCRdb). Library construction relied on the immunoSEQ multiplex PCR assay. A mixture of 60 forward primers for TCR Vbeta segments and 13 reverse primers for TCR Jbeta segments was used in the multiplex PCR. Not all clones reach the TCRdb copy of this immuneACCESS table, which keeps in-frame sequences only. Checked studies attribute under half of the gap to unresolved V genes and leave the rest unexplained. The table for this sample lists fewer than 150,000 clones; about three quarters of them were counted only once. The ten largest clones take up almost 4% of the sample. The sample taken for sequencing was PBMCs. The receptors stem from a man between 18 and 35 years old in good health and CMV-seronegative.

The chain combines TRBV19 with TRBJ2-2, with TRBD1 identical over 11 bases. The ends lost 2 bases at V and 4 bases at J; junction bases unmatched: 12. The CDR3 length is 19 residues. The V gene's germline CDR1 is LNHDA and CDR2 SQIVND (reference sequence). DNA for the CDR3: TGTGCCAGTAGTATATTGTCCCTTGGACAGGGGGCGATCACCGGGGAGCTGTTTTTT. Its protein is CASSILSLGQGAITGELFF.

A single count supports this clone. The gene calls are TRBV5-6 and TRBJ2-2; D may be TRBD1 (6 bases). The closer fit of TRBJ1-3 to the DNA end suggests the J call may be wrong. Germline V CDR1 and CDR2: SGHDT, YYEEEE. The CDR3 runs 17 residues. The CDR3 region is CASSLDRTSSSGNTIYF. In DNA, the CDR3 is TGTGCCAGCAGCCTGGACAGAACCAGTAGCAGCGGAAACACCATATATTTT.